Listed here are 13 T cell receptor beta chains from one sample, sequenced in a study of PD-L1 blockade in urothelial cancer. Time point meaning: peripheral blood 6 weeks after treatment start. Produced via immunoSEQ multiplex PCR; TCRdb's table is partial and in-frame only. The sample lists about 120,000 clones, around 86% occurring once. This material consisted of PBMCs, taken around atezolizumab (anti-PD-L1) treatment. These receptors came from a man in his fifties with urothelial cancer.

J is TRBJ2-1 and V is TRBV11-2; 10 bases are shared with TRBD2. Germline V gene lookup returns CDR1 SGHAT and CDR2 FQNNGV. Trimming removed 1 base from V and 10 bases from J; junction bases left unmatched: 7. The CDR3 contains 15 residues. The CDR3 reads CASSLVLAGVVEQFF. The CDR3 DNA reads as TGTGCCAGCAGCTTAGTTCTAGCGGGAGTCGTCGAGCAGTTCTTC.

This clone has only one observation. The chain joins TRBV19 to TRBJ2-1; 7 positions agree with TRBD1. The CDR3 runs to 14 residues. Germline trimming cut 5 bases from V and 3 bases from J; bases unmatched to any gene: 4. Germline V CDR1 and CDR2: LNHDA, SQIVND (reference sequence). CDR3 amino acids: CASSPGQFYNEQFF. The CDR3 region has the DNA TGTGCCAGTAGTCCGGGACAGTTCTACAATGAGCAGTTCTTC. The full variable domain, completed using reference TRBV19 and TRBJ2-1, is DGGITQSPKYLFRKEGQNVTLSCEQNLNHDAMYWYRQDPGQGLRLIYYSQIVNDFQKGDIAEGYSVSREKKESFPLTVTSAQKNPTAFYLCASSPGQFYNEQFFGPGTRLTVL.

The J gene is TRBJ2-1, the V gene TRBV7-2; D gene unclear. The CDR3 covers 12 residues. Germline V gene data show CDR1 as SGHTA and CDR2 as FQGNSA. Trimming took 1 base from V and 10 from J, leaving 8 bases between them. The CDR3 bases are TGTGCCAGCAGCTTAGTAAATAGCGAGCAGTTCTTC. This encodes CASSLVNSEQFF.

This clone was seen just once. This CDR3 is CASSLGGVQGRYGYTF. CDR3 coding DNA: TGTGCCAGCAGCTTGGGAGGTGTACAGGGTCGATATGGCTACACCTTC. The J gene is TRBJ1-2, the V gene TRBV5-5; tentative D call: TRBD1 (6 bases). The CDR3 is 16 amino acids. V lost 0 bases and J lost 5, with 17 bases in between. Per the germline V gene, CDR1 is SGHKS and CDR2 is YYEKEE (reference sequence).

This clone was recorded a few times. This chain uses TRBV5-1 with TRBJ2-7, with TRBD2 matching over 8 bases. The CDR3 contains 15 residues. Germline V gene lookup returns CDR1 SGHRS and CDR2 YFSETQ. Unmatched junction bases numbered 9, after V lost 0 bases and J lost 7 bases. The CDR3 bases are TGCGCCAGCAGCTTGGGTAGCGGGGACTCGTGGGAGCAGTACTTC. Residues: CASSLGSGDSWEQYF. The full variable domain, its missing parts supplied by reference TRBV5-1 and TRBJ2-7, is KAGVTQTPRYLIKTRGQQVTLSCSPISGHRSVSWYQQTPGQGLQFLFEYFSETQRNKGNFPGRFSGRQFSNSRSEMNVSTLELGDSALYLCASSLGSGDSWEQYFGPGTRLTVT.

The chain carries TRBV19 and TRBJ2-1, with a weak D call TRBD1 (6 bases). CDR1 is LNHDA and CDR2 is SQIVND in the germline V gene (reference sequence). The ends were cut back, 6 bases at V and 5 bases at J, with 14 bases in the middle. The length of the CDR3 is 14 residues. CDR3 sequence (DNA): TGTGCCAGTAGACCGACAGGATCGAACAATGAGCAGTTCTTC. Translated, it gives CASRPTGSNNEQFF.

CDR3 in amino acids: CASGSTSGRLNEQFF. Here the CDR3 DNA reads TGTGCTAGTGGTTCAACTAGCGGGAGGTTAAATGAGCAGTTCTTC. V usage is TRBV12-5 and J usage is TRBJ2-1, with 12 bases identical to TRBD2. Germline V CDR1 and CDR2: LGHNT, FRNRAP. The CDR3 has 15 amino acids. V lost 4 bases, J lost 7 bases, and 5 bases stayed unmatched.

This rearrangement joins TRBV7-8 to TRBJ2-5, with D perhaps TRBD1 (5 bases). V dropped 6 bases and J dropped 4 bases, with 12 bases sitting between them. Germline V gene lookup returns CDR1 SGHVS and CDR2 FQNEAQ. The CDR3 length is 13 residues. This CDR3 is CASRKGVSETQYF. The CDR3, as DNA: TGTGCCAGCAGGAAAGGGGTTTCAGAGACCCAGTACTTC.

The chain carries TRBV15 and TRBJ1-5; 7 bases fit TRBD1. Trimming took 8 bases from V and 3 from J; bases not matched to a gene: 4. From germline, CDR1 is LNHNV and CDR2 YYDKDF (reference sequence). This CDR3 has 13 amino acids. The CDR3 loop reads CATRDRLNQPQHF. The CDR3 region has the DNA TGTGCCACCCGGGACAGACTCAATCAGCCCCAGCATTTT.

This chain links TRBV15 with TRBJ2-1; 12 nucleotides match TRBD2. CDR3 length: 16 residues. V lost 3 bases to trimming and J lost 4 bases; unmatched junction nucleotides: 4. Germline V gene lookup returns CDR1 LNHNV and CDR2 YYDKDF (reference sequence). CDR3 DNA sequence: TGTGCCACCAGCAGCGCTAGCGGGAGGGGGTACAATGAGCAGTTCTTC. This encodes CATSSASGRGYNEQFF.

This chain joins TRBV7-9 and TRBJ1-5, with 8 bases identical to TRBD1. From germline, CDR1 is SEHNR and CDR2 FQNEAQ (reference sequence). The V gene end was trimmed by 5 bases and the J gene end by 6 bases; junction bases not matched to a gene: 9. The CDR3 runs to 15 residues. Written as DNA, the CDR3 is TGTGCCAGCAGCACAAGGACAGGGAATTTTCAGCCCCAGCATTTT. Encoded protein: CASSTRTGNFQPQHF. The variable domain in full, with the rest retrieved from reference TRBV7-9 and TRBJ1-5, is DTGVSQNPRHKITKRGQNVTFRCDPISEHNRLYWYRQTLGQGPEFLTYFQNEAQLEKSRLLSDRFSAERPKGSFSTLEIQRTEQGDSAMYLCASSTRTGNFQPQHFGDGTRLSIL.

This sequence joins TRBV28 and TRBJ1-2; TRBD1 matches at 10 bases. J was trimmed by 1 base and V by 8 bases; bases with no gene match: 16. Germline V gene data show CDR1 as MDHEN and CDR2 as SYDVKM. The CDR3 covers 18 residues. The CDR3 reads CASQSVGTGEGINYGYTF. CDR3 DNA sequence: TGTGCCAGCCAGTCGGTCGGGACAGGGGAGGGGATTAACTATGGCTACACCTTC.

In this sample, this clone turned up once. The chain joins TRBV6-1 to TRBJ2-5; possibly TRBD2 for D (5 bases). The germline V gene has CDR1 MNHNS and CDR2 SASEGT. This CDR3 has 15 amino acids. V lost 4 bases, J lost 2 bases, and 14 bases lay in between. CDR3 DNA: TGTGCCAGCAGTGCTACTAGACCGAGGCAAGAGACCCAGTACTTC. Amino acid sequence: CASSATRPRQETQYF.